This is a list of T cell receptor beta chains from one sample in a study of human T cells and chemical hapten exposure. Via MiXCR, TCRdb re-called the RACE reads, giving one row per CDR3 protein. The repertoire has roughly 50,000 distinct CDR3 sequences, more than 9.5% of them found once; the top ten carry 16%. This specimen consisted of whole blood, obtained in connection with sensitization to the hapten diphenylcyclopropenone (DPC). These receptors were obtained from a woman aged 40 to 50 with alopecia areata. Some clones in this sample may be carry-over from other donors' samples. The CDR3 runs from the conserved cysteine through the conserved F or W. Each record gives: clone size, D gene, J gene, V gene, CDR3 protein, CDR3 DNA. D genes are given only for firm matches. Part of the rows lack a size; the others show once, few, many or a class for expanded clones.

many | NA | TRBJ2-2 | TRBV2 | CASRDIPTGELFF | TGTGCCAGCCGGGACATCCCCACCGGGGAGCTGTTTTTT
NA | TRBD1 | TRBJ2-1 | TRBV11-2 | CASSHRDRAGNEQFF | TGTGCCAGCAGCCACCGGGACAGGGCGGGGAATGAGCAGTTCTTC
many | NA | TRBJ2-3 | TRBV20-1 | CSASSFAGDTQYF | TGCAGTGCTTCGTCTTTTGCGGGAGATACGCAGTATTTT
few | NA | TRBJ1-1 | TRBV5-3 | CASRNRPLTFTEAFF | TGTGCCAGCCGTAATCGTCCTCTTACCTTCACTGAAGCTTTCTTT
NA | NA | TRBJ2-3 | TRBV12-3/TRBV12-4 | CASSRGSGGTDTQYF | TGTGCCAGCAGCCGGGGGTCGGGGGGCACAGATACGCAGTATTTT
NA | NA | TRBJ1-2 | TRBV5-4 | CASRSATQLYGYTF | TGTGCCAGCAGATCCGCCACCCAGCTCTATGGCTACACCTTC
NA | NA | TRBJ2-1 | TRBV20-1 | CSASRDSPEQFF | TGCAGTGCTAGTAGGGACTCCCCTGAGCAGTTCTTC
many | TRBD1 | TRBJ2-7 | TRBV3-1 | CASSQEDRVTYEQYF | TGTGCCAGCAGCCAAGAAGACAGGGTCACCTACGAGCAGTACTTC
NA | TRBD1 | TRBJ2-7 | TRBV12-3/TRBV12-4 | CASSSTGGDYEQYF | TGTGCCAGCAGTTCGACAGGGGGAGACTACGAGCAGTACTTC
NA | TRBD1 | TRBJ1-1 | TRBV7-9 | CASSGQGASEAFF | TGTGCCAGCAGCGGACAGGGGGCCAGTGAAGCTTTCTTT
NA | NA | TRBJ1-1 | TRBV3-1 | CASSQQGQAFF | TGTGCCAGCAGCCAACAGGGGCAGGCTTTCTTT
few | NA | TRBJ1-6 | TRBV2 | CASSESVPGTYNSPLHF | TGTGCCAGCAGTGAAAGTGTTCCTGGGACCTATAATTCACCCCTCCACTTT
medium-sized | NA | TRBJ2-2 | TRBV6-2/TRBV6-3 | CASSLTPGNANTGELFF | TGTGCCAGCAGTCTGACTCCAGGCAACGCGAACACCGGGGAGCTGTTTTTT
few | NA | TRBJ2-7 | TRBV6-4 | CASRGRYEQYF | TGTGCCAGCAGGGGGCGCTACGAGCAGTACTTC
many | NA | TRBJ1-5 | TRBV20-1 | CSARDLRGGSNQPQHF | TGCAGTGCTAGAGATTTAAGGGGGGGGAGCAATCAGCCCCAGCATTTT
NA | NA | TRBJ1-5 | TRBV20-1 | CSASNTNQPQHF | TGCAGTGCTAGCAATACTAATCAGCCCCAGCATTTT
NA | NA | TRBJ1-5 | TRBV10-2 | CASSEANIQPQHF | TGCGCCAGCAGTGAGGCGAACATTCAGCCCCAGCATTTT
NA | TRBD1 | TRBJ2-2 | TRBV5-1 | CASSLGDRVPGELFF | TGCGCCAGCAGTCTGGGGGACAGGGTCCCCGGGGAGCTGTTTTTT
few | TRBD2 | TRBJ2-3 | TRBV30 | CASGSPSGGTDTQYF | TGTGCCTCCGGATCACCTAGCGGGGGCACAGATACGCAGTATTTT
NA | NA | TRBJ2-7 | TRBV25-1 | CASIEGTGPYEQYF | TGTGCCAGCATCGAGGGTACAGGGCCTTACGAGCAGTACTTC
NA | TRBD2 | TRBJ2-3 | TRBV2 | CASGAGGPTSDTQYF | TGTGCCAGCGGCGCGGGGGGGCCTACGTCAGATACGCAGTATTTT
many | TRBD2 | TRBJ2-3 | TRBV6-6 | CASRQRGGEDTQYF | TGTGCCAGCAGGCAACGGGGGGGGGAAGATACGCAGTATTTT
NA | NA | TRBJ2-1 | TRBV14 | CASSQKGPAGSYYNEQFF | TGTGCCAGCAGCCAGAAAGGGCCGGCAGGGAGTTACTACAATGAGCAGTTCTTC
few | NA | TRBJ1-1 | TRBV7-9 | CASSLESPSEAFF | TGTGCCAGCAGCTTAGAATCACCGTCTGAAGCTTTCTTT
many | TRBD2 | TRBJ2-3 | TRBV20-1 | CSASHRLAGSTDTQYF | TGCAGTGCTAGCCACCGACTAGCGGGGAGCACAGATACGCAGTATTTT
many | NA | TRBJ2-3 | TRBV3-1 | CASRRGTTSTDTQYF | TGTGCCAGCAGAAGAGGAACAACTAGCACAGATACGCAGTATTTT
NA | TRBD1 | TRBJ1-1 | TRBV7-9 | CASSLGQGAGAFF | TGTGCCAGCAGCTTAGGACAGGGGGCCGGCGCTTTCTTT
NA | TRBD1 | TRBJ2-1 | TRBV28 | CASSLAQGAYNEQFF | TGTGCCAGCAGTTTGGCTCAGGGGGCCTACAATGAGCAGTTCTTC
many | TRBD2 | TRBJ2-3 | TRBV20-1 | CSAKGGLAGVRSDTQYF | TGCAGTGCCAAAGGGGGACTAGCGGGGGTTCGGTCAGATACGCAGTATTTT
few | NA | TRBJ2-1 | TRBV11-2 | CASSLAPKFDEQFF | TGTGCCAGCAGCTTGGCGCCGAAATTCGATGAGCAGTTCTTC
few | NA | TRBJ2-7 | TRBV5-6 | CASSSGATLEQYF | TGTGCCAGCAGCTCGGGAGCAACCCTCGAGCAGTACTTC
few | NA | TRBJ1-5 | TRBV4-1 | CASSLHGGFGNQPQHF | TGCGCCAGCAGCCTTCACGGGGGTTTTGGCAATCAGCCCCAGCATTTT
many | NA | TRBJ2-1 | TRBV6-4 | CASSPQSGTPEQFF | TGTGCCAGCAGCCCTCAGTCCGGGACACCGGAGCAGTTCTTC
NA | NA | TRBJ1-5 | TRBV7-2 | CASSLGVGEPQHF | TGTGCCAGCAGCTTAGGGGTGGGGGAGCCCCAGCATTTT
NA | TRBD2 | TRBJ2-3 | TRBV6-5 | CASRLGGGFTDTQYF | TGTGCCAGCAGGTTGGGGGGGGGTTTCACAGATACGCAGTATTTT
few | TRBD2 | TRBJ2-3 | TRBV9 | CASSGHPGLAGTDTQYF | TGTGCCAGCAGCGGACATCCGGGACTAGCTGGCACAGATACGCAGTATTTT
many | NA | TRBJ1-2 | TRBV14 | CASSQGQKFGYTF | TGTGCCAGCAGCCAAGGACAGAAGTTTGGCTACACCTTC
many | NA | TRBJ2-2 | TRBV3-1 | CASSQDETGEYTGELFF | TGTGCCAGCAGCCAAGATGAGACGGGGGAATACACCGGGGAGCTGTTTTTT
NA | NA | TRBJ2-3 | TRBV28 | CASSATATDTQYF | TGTGCCAGCAGTGCGACAGCGACAGATACGCAGTATTTT
few | TRBD1 | TRBJ1-4 | TRBV5-1 | CASSSGVGTGVDNEKLFF | TGCGCCAGCAGCTCTGGGGTTGGGACAGGGGTCGATAATGAAAAACTGTTTTTT
many | NA | TRBJ2-7 | TRBV4-1 | CASSQGPSGVSYEQYF | TGCGCCAGCAGCCAAGGCCCTTCCGGGGTTAGCTACGAGCAGTACTTC
few | TRBD1 | TRBJ2-7 | TRBV7-9 | CASSHRQGNEQYF | TGTGCCAGCAGCCACCGACAGGGTAACGAGCAGTACTTC
many | NA | TRBJ2-5 | TRBV6-5 | CASGRGTAQETQYF | TGTGCCAGCGGTCGAGGGACGGCCCAAGAGACCCAGTACTTC
NA | TRBD1 | TRBJ1-5 | TRBV6-2/TRBV6-3 | CASSYPGQGQPQHF | TGTGCCAGCAGTTATCCGGGACAGGGACAGCCCCAGCATTTT
few | NA | TRBJ1-1 | TRBV6-4 | CASRLMNTEAFF | TGTGCCAGCAGACTAATGAACACTGAAGCTTTCTTT
few | NA | TRBJ1-1 | TRBV11-1 | CASSSRGGGTEAFF | TGTGCCAGCAGCTCGAGGGGCGGCGGCACTGAAGCTTTCTTT
many | NA | TRBJ2-3 | TRBV6-1 | CASSEAPDSTDTQYF | TGTGCCAGCAGTGAAGCCCCAGACAGCACAGATACGCAGTATTTT
few | NA | TRBJ1-1 | TRBV4-1 | CASSSEGSEAFF | TGCGCCAGCAGCTCAGAGGGTTCTGAAGCTTTCTTT
many | NA | TRBJ1-5 | TRBV6-5 | CASSYSNRVGQPQHF | TGTGCCAGCAGTTACTCGAACAGGGTAGGGCAGCCCCAGCATTTT
few | NA | TRBJ1-1 | TRBV20-1 | CSARDPTRGLNTEAFF | TGCAGTGCTAGAGATCCCACCCGGGGCCTGAACACTGAAGCTTTCTTT
many | TRBD1 | TRBJ2-7 | TRBV9 | CASSGQGYEQYF | TGTGCCAGCAGCGGACAGGGATACGAGCAGTACTTC